This record concerns one T cell receptor beta chain sequence. Its antigen is unidentified. These data belong to a study of blood T cells in healthy people across ages. The second PCR ran roughly 7 to 12 cycles with a sample-barcoded 5' primer and J-beta primers. Each single sample gave us at least 2.5 million CDR3-containing paired-end reads. TCRdb re-called the 5' RACE reads with MiXCR, one entry per CDR3 protein. This sample has approximately 800,000 distinct CDR3 sequences, with 35% to 40% found just once. After removal of 2 bases from V and 10 bases from J, the junction contained 7 bases not matched to a gene. The CDR3 covers 13 residues. Germline CDR1 SGHTA, CDR2 FQGNSA. Findings and limits, study-wide: Any conclusive comparison of naive versus antigen-experienced cells was prevented by using unsorted PBMCs. Among T cells, TCR beta diversity per million cells dropped roughly linearly as age rose. Researchers deemed the diversity estimates from one million T cells underestimates.

Sequencing was done on a sample of blood. The clonotype was recovered from a man aged 18 to 35 in good health. The V and J genes are TRBV7-2 and TRBJ1-1; 7 bases align to TRBD1. The CDR3 DNA is TGTGCCAGCAGCTTATTGACAGGGCGGTTAGCTTTCTTT. Encoded protein: CASSLLTGRLAFF.